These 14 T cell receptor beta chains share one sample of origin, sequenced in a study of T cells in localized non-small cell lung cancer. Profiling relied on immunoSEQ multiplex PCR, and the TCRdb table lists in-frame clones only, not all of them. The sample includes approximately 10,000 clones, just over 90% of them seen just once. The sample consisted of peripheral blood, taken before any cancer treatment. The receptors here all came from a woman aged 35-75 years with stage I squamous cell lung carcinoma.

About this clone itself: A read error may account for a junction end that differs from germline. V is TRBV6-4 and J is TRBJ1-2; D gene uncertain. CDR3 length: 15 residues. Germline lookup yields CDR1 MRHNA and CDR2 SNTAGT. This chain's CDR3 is CASSLLISHGKTYGF. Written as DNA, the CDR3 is TGTGCCAGCAGTTTACTCATCTCACACGGAAAGACCTATGGCTTC.

CDR3 loop: CASSLAWSEKLFF. As DNA, the CDR3 is TGTGCCAGCAGCTTAGCTTGGAGTGAAAAACTGTTTTTT. J is TRBJ1-4 and V is TRBV5-5, with D unresolved. The germline V and J ends were trimmed by 2 bases and 7 bases, with 9 bases remaining between them. The CDR3 is 13 amino acids. Per germline, CDR1 SGHKS and CDR2 YYEKEE (reference sequence).

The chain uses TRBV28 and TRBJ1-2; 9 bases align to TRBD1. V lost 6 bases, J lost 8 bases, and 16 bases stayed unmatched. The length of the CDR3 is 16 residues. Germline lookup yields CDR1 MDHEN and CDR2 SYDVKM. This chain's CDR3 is CASRGPGTGLIEGYTF. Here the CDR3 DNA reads TGTGCCAGCAGGGGTCCCGGGACAGGGTTGATCGAAGGCTACACCTTC.

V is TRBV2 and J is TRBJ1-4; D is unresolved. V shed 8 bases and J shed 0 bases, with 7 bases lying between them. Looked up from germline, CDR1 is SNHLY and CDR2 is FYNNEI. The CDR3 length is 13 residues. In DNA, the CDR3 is TGTGCCAGCTTGTATGCAACTAATGAAAAACTGTTTTTT. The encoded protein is CASLYATNEKLFF.

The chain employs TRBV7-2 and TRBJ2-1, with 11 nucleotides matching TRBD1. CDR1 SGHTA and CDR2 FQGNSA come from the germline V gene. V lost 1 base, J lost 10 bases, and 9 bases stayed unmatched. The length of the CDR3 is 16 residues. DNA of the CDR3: TGTGCCAGCAGCTTAGTGGGGACAGGGGGATCACGCGAGCAGTTCTTC. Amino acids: CASSLVGTGGSREQFF.

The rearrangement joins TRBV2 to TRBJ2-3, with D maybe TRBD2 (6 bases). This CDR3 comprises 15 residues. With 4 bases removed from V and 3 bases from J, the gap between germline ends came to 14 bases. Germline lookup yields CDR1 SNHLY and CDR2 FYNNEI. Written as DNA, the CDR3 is TGTGCCAGCAGTGGCCCGACTAGTCCGACAGATACGCAGTATTTT. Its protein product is CASSGPTSPTDTQYF.

This CDR3 reads CASSLGTSGAYEQYF. In DNA, the CDR3 is TGCGCCAGCAGCTTGGGGACTAGCGGGGCCTACGAGCAGTACTTC. The V and J genes are TRBV5-1 and TRBJ2-7; TRBD2 matches at 12 bases. The junction had 0 bases not matched to a gene; V was cut back by 0 bases and J by 2 bases. CDR1 and CDR2 from the germline V gene are SGHRS and YFSETQ. The CDR3 contains 15 residues.

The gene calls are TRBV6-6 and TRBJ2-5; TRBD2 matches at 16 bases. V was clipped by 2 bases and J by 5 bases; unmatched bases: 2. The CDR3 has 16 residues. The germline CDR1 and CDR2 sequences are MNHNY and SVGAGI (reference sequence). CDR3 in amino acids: CASSYGTSGGVETQYF. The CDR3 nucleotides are TGTGCCAGCAGTTACGGGACTAGCGGGGGGGTTGAGACCCAGTACTTC.

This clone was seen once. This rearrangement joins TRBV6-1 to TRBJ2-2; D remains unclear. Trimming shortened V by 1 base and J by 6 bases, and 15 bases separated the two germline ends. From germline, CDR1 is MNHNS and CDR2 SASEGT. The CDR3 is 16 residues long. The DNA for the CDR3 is TGTGCCAGCAGTGAAGAGTTTGGGGAATTGGCCGGGGAGCTGTTTTTT. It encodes CASSEEFGELAGELFF.

For the CDR3, the DNA is TGCAGCGGTGCGACAGGGGGAGGGACTGAAGCTTTCTTT. Translating it yields CSGATGGGTEAFF. V is TRBV29-1 and J is TRBJ1-1; 9 positions match TRBD1. This CDR3 spans 13 amino acids. Germline CDR1 and CDR2: SQVTM and ANQGSEA. V dropped 7 bases and J dropped 5; count of bases not matched to a gene: 8.

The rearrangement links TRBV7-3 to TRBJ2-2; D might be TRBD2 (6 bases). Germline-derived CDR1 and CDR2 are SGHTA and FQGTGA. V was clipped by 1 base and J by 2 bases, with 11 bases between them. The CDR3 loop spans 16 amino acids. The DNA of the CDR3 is TGTGCCAGCAGCTTAAATGGCGGGATCAACACCGGGGAGCTGTTTTTT. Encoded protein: CASSLNGGINTGELFF.

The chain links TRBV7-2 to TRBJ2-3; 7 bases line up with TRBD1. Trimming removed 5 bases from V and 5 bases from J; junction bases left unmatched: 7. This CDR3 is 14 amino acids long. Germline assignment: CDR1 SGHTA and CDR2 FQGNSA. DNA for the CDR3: TGTGCCAGCAGCGTCCGACAGGGTATAGATACGCAGTATTTT. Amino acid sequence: CASSVRQGIDTQYF.

The CDR3 sequence: CASRSGVSNQPQHF. CDR3 bases: TGTGCCAGCAGATCAGGGGTTAGCAATCAGCCCCAGCATTTT. This chain connects TRBV6-6 to TRBJ1-5, with D possibly TRBD1 on 6 matching bases. V was shortened by 6 bases and J by 0 bases, with 9 bases between the two germline ends. This CDR3 has 14 amino acids. From germline, CDR1 is MNHNY and CDR2 SVGAGI (reference sequence).

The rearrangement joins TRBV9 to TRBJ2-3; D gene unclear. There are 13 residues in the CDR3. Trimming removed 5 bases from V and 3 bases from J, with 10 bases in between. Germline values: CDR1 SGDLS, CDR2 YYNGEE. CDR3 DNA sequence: TGTGCCAGCAGTTATCACCCTACAGATACGCAGTATTTT. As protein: CASSYHPTDTQYF.